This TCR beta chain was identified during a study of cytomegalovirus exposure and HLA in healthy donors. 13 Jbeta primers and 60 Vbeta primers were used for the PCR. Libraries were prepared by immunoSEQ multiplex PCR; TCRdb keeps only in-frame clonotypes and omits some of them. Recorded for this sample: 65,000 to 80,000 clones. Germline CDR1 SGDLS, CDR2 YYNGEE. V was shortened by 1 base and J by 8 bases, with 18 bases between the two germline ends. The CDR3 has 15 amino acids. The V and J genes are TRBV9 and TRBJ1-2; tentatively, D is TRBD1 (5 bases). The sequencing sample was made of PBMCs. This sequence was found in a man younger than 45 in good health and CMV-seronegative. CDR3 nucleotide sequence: TGTGCCAGCAGCGTACAGGTCACCAACAAGGGGGGCTACACCTTC. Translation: CASSVQVTNKGGYTF.